The 2 T cell receptor beta chains listed next were all sequenced from one sample in a study of blood T cells in healthy people across ages. A sample-barcoded 5' primer and a J-beta primer mix were used in a second PCR of roughly 6 to 12 cycles. TCRdb independently ran MiXCR on the 5' RACE reads; one entry per CDR3 protein. The sample holds hundreds of thousands of distinct CDR3 sequences; about 44% are singletons and the top ten take about an eighth. Input material: blood. The receptors stem from a man aged 25-45 years in good health.

The J gene is TRBJ1-1, the V gene TRBV7-9, with D perhaps matching TRBD1 (5 bases). V lost 5 bases, J lost 0 bases, and 13 bases lay in between. Germline V CDR1 and CDR2: SEHNR, FQNEAQ (reference sequence). This CDR3 contains 15 residues. The CDR3 DNA follows: TGTGCCAGCAGCCACCGGGGGACTCTGAACACTGAAGCTTTCTTT. Residues: CASSHRGTLNTEAFF.

The gene calls are TRBV4-1 and TRBJ2-1; perhaps TRBD2 as D (5 bases). With 3 bases removed from V and 3 bases from J, the gap between germline ends came to 15 bases. Germline V lookup: CDR1 MGHRA, CDR2 YSYEKL. The CDR3 loop spans 16 amino acids. CDR3 bases: TGCGCCAGCAGCCACCCTCGGACGGACTTCTACAATGAGCAGTTCTTC. The encoded protein is CASSHPRTDFYNEQFF.